This TCR beta chain was documented in a study of blood T cell repertoires in COVID-19. Profiled with immunoSEQ multiplex PCR; TCRdb holds only in-frame clones, not every one. The sample has roughly 360,000 clones; about four fifths are singletons. Recovery meant two consecutive negative NP/OP PCR tests, professional clearance, or resolved symptoms. This CDR3 is built from 14 residues. Trimming took off 7 bases at V and 3 bases at J, with 15 bases between the two ends. Germline CDR1 reads SEHNR; CDR2 reads FQNEAQ (reference sequence). The sequence was collected from a woman in her forties or fifties who had recovered from COVID-19. Source material: PBMCs or T cells enriched from blood (not recorded which). The chain recombines TRBV7-9 with TRBJ1-1; D gene unclear. CDR3 region: CASTPVRGDTEAFF. For the CDR3, the DNA is TGTGCCAGCACCCCTGTGCGGGGTGACACTGAAGCTTTCTTT.